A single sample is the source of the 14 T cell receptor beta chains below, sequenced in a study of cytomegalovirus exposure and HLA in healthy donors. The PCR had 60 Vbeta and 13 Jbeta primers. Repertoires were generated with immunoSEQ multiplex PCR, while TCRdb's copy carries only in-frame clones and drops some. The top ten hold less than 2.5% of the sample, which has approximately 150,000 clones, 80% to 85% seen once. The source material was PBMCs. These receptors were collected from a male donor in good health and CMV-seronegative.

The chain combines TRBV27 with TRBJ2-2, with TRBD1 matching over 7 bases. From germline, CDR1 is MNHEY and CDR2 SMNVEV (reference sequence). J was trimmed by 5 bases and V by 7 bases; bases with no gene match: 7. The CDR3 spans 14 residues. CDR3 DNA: TGTGCCAGCAAGCCGGGACAGAGTACCGGGGAGCTGTTTTTT. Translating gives CASKPGQSTGELFF.

This chain's CDR3 is CASSVAGQGYNEQFF. As DNA, the CDR3 is TGTGCCAGCAGCGTAGCCGGACAGGGATACAATGAGCAGTTCTTC. The V and J genes are TRBV9 and TRBJ2-1; 8 positions agree with TRBD1. The CDR3 loop spans 15 amino acids. V gave up 0 bases and J gave up 4 bases; unmatched junction bases: 3. Germline CDR1 SGDLS, CDR2 YYNGEE.

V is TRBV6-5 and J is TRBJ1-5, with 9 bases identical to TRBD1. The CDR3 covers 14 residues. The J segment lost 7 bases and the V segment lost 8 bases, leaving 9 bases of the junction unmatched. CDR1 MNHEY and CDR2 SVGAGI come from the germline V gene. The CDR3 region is CASGDREGWQPQHF. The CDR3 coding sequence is TGTGCCAGCGGGGACAGGGAAGGTTGGCAGCCCCAGCATTTT.

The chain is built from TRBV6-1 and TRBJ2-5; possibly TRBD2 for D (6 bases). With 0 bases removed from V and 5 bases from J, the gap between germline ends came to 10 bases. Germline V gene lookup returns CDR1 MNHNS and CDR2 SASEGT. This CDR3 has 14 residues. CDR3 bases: TGTGCCAGCAGTGAAGCCGGGGACTGGGAGACCCAGTACTTC. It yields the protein CASSEAGDWETQYF.

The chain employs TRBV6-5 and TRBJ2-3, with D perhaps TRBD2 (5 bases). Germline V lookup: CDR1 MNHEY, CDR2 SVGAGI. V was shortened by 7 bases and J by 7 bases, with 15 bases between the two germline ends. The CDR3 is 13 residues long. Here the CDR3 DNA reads TGTGCCAGCAAAAACGAGGACTCCCATACGCAGTATTTT. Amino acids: CASKNEDSHTQYF.

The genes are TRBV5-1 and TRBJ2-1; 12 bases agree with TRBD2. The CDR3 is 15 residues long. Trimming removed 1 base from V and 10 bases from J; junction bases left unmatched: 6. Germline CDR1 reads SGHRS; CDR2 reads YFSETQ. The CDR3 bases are TGCGCCAGCAGCTTGACTAGCGGGAGGTGGGGGGAGCAGTTCTTC. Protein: CASSLTSGRWGEQFF.

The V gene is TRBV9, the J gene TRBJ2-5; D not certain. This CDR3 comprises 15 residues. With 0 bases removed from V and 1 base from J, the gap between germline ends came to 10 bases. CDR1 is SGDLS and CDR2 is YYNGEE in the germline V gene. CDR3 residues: CASSVAEESQETQYF. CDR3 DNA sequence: TGTGCCAGCAGCGTAGCTGAAGAGTCCCAAGAGACCCAGTACTTC.

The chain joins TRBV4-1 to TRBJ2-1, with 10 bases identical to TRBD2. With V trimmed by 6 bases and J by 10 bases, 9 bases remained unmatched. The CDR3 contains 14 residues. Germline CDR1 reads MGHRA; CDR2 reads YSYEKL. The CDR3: CASREVSGGDEQFF. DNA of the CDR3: TGCGCCAGCAGGGAGGTCAGCGGGGGGGACGAGCAGTTCTTC.

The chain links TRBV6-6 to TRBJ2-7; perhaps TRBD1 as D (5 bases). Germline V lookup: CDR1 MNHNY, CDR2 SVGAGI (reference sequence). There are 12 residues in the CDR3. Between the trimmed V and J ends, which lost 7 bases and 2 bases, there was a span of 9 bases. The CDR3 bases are TGTGCCAGCATGCAGGGAACCTACGAGCAGTACTTC. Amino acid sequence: CASMQGTYEQYF.

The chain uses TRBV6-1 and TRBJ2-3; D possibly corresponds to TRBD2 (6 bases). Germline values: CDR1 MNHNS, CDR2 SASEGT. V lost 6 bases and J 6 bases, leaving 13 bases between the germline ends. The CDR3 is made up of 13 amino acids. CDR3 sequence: CASSLTRIDTQYF. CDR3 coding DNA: TGTGCCAGCAGCCTGACTAGGATCGATACGCAGTATTTT.

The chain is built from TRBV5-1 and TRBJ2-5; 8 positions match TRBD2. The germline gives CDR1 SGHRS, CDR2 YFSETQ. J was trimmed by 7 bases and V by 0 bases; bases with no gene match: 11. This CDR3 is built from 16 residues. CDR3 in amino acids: CASSLASGTGGGTQYF. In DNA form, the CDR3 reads TGCGCCAGCAGCTTGGCCTCCGGGACCGGGGGGGGGACCCAGTACTTC.

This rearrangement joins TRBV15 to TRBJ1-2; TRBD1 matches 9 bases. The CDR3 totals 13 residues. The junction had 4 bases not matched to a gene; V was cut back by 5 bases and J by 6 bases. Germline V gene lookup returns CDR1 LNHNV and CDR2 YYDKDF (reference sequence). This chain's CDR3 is CATSWTGDDGYTF. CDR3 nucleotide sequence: TGTGCCACCAGCTGGACAGGGGATGATGGCTACACCTTC.

CDR3 sequence reads: CAISESSMSGFTEAFF. The CDR3 region has the DNA TGTGCCATCAGTGAGTCGAGCATGTCGGGATTCACTGAAGCTTTCTTT. This chain connects TRBV10-3 to TRBJ1-1; D unclear. Germline-derived CDR1 and CDR2 are ENHRY and SYGVKD. Trimming removed 0 bases at V and 4 bases at J, with 15 bases between. The CDR3 is 16 amino acids.

The CDR3 sequence is CAGGWGRPHNEQFF. CDR3 in DNA: TGTGCCGGAGGATGGGGAAGGCCACACAATGAGCAGTTCTTC. The V call is TRBV30, the J call TRBJ2-1, with a possible D match to TRBD2 (5 bases). The germline V gene encodes CDR1 GTSNPN and CDR2 SVGIG (reference sequence). Trimming took 8 bases from V and 5 from J, leaving 19 bases between them. The CDR3 has 14 residues. Together with reference TRBV30 and TRBJ2-1, the CDR3 gives the full variable domain: SQTIHQWPATLVQPVGSPLSLECTVEGTSNPNLYWYRQAAGRGLQLLFYSVGIGQISSEVPQNLSASRPQDRQFILSSKKLLLSDSGFYLCAGGWGRPHNEQFFGPGTRLTVL.